Below, one T cell receptor beta chain is given with its context. These data originate in a study of blood T cell repertoires in COVID-19. Turning to the study itself: Samples of COVID-19 (acute and convalescent) were obtained from the United States, Italy and Spain.

The CDR3 is made up of 14 amino acids. Deletions cut 6 bases from V and 4 bases from J, with 16 bases between. The germline V gene has CDR1 LNHDA and CDR2 SQIVND (reference sequence). Sequenced by immunoSEQ multiplex PCR; TCRdb stores in-frame clones only, minus some. The sample contains 95,000 to 150,000 clones, over 60% of which appear only once. The sample consisted of peripheral blood. V gene TRBV19 combines with J gene TRBJ2-7; TRBD2 might be the D (5 bases). The clonotype was recovered from a human donor in a cohort sampled during active COVID-19. The CDR3 sequence is CASSPTGNPYEQYF. Here the CDR3 DNA reads TGTGCCAGTAGCCCAACCGGGAACCCTTACGAGCAGTACTTC.